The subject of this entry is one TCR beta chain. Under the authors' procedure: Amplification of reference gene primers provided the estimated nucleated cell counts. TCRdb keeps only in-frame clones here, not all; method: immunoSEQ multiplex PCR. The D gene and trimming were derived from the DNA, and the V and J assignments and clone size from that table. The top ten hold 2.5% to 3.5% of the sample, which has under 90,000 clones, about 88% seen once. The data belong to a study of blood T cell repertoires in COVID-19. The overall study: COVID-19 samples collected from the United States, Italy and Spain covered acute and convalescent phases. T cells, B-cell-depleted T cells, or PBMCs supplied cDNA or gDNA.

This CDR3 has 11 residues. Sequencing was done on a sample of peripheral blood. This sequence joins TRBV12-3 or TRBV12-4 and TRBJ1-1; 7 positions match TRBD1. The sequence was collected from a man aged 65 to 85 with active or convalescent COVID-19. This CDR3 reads CASRQGAEAFF. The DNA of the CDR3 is TGTGCGAGCCGGCAGGGGGCTGAAGCTTTCTTT.